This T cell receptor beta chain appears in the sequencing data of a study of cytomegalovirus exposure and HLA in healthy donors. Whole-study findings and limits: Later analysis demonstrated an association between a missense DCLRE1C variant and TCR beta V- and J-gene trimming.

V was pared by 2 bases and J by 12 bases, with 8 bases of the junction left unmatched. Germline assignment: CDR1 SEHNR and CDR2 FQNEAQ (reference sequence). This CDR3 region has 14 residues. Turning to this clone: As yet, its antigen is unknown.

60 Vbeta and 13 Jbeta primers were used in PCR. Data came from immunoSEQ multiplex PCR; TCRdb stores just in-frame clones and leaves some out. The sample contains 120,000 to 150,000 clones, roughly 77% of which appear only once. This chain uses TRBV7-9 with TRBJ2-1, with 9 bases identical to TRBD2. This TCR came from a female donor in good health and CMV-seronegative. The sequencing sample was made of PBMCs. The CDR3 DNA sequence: TGTGCCAGCAGCTTAATAGCGGGGGAGGGCCCGCAGTTCTTC. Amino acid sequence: CASSLIAGEGPQFF. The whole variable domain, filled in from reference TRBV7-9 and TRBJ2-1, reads DTGVSQNPRHKITKRGQNVTFRCDPISEHNRLYWYRQTLGQGPEFLTYFQNEAQLEKSRLLSDRFSAERPKGSFSTLEIQRTEQGDSAMYLCASSLIAGEGPQFFGPGTRLTVL.